This TCR beta chain was observed in a study of CXCR3-negative and CXCR3-positive naive CD8 T cells (dated by TCRdb to between 2017 and 2020). For the wider study: About 135 million TRB reads were obtained in total, roughly 1.5 +/- 0.3 million reads per library. Diversity and physicochemical repertoire analyses were performed on about eleven donors pooled from two independent experiments. TRBV-TRBJ cluster analysis included naive subsets from 5 or 6 donors and memory cells from 3 donors. The full study reports these points: CXCR3 expression partially decreased after cryopreservation, so most assays used freshly isolated PBMCs. Comparably high repertoire diversity was found in both naive subsets, whereas much lower repertoire diversity was found in memory CD8+ T cells. Because surface CD5, which has been linked to self-reactivity in mice, was comparable between naive subsets, TCR interaction strength was also inferred from TRB CDR3 physicochemical properties. Compared with CXCR3-negative naive cells, CXCR3-positive naive cells had TRB CDR3s with higher hydrophobicity (lower Kidera factor 4), lower energy, and higher strength and volume indices. Similar TRBV-TRBJ usage was shown by naive CXCR3-negative and CXCR3-positive cells from the same donor, whereas distinct patterns were shown by memory cells.

As regards this clonotype: Its antigen has not been determined.

CDR1 and CDR2, looked up from the germline V gene (reference sequence), are SEHNR and FQNEAQ. Spanning cysteine to phenylalanine, the CDR3 consists of 16 amino acids. No coding sequence is recorded. Sequenced on a NextSeq 550. The Human TCR Profiling Kit (MiLaboratory) was used to prepare UMI-labeled 5' RACE TRB cDNA libraries. The full amount of extracted RNA was used for cDNA synthesis, and the full amount of resulting cDNA was used for PCR amplification. Libraries were prepared in parallel with an identical number of PCR cycles. On the authors' methods: MIGEC and MiXCR extracted about 57,000 +/- 9,900 unique UMI-labeled TRB cDNA molecules per library, requiring at least two reads per UMI. On average, about 40,000 +/- 10,000 functional in-frame TRB CDR3 nucleotide clonotypes lacking stop codons were found per library. After each sample was downsampled to 5000 UMI-labeled TRB molecules, VDJtools was used to calculate diversity metrics such as normalized Shannon-Wiener and Chao1. For the central five CDR3 residues, VDJtools calculated physicochemical properties weighted by clonotype size, namely interaction energy, strength, volume and Kidera factor 4. Following TCRdb reprocessing, every CDR3 protein sequence forms one entry, and DNA is not provided. The V and J calls, along with clone size, are taken from TCRdb and not from the paper's own processing. The table for this sample records tens of thousands of distinct CDR3 sequences. Approximately 0.58% of the sample is taken by the ten largest.

Each CD8+ T cell subset was flow-sorted in triplicate, with fewer than 350,000 cells per subset placed directly into RLT lysis buffer. To exclude memory contaminants, naive CD8+ T cells were stringently defined as CD45RO-CCR7+CD27+CD95-. Standard density gradient centrifugation was used to isolate peripheral blood mononuclear cells from buffy coats. A FACSAria III was used to flow-sort naive CXCR3-negative and CXCR3-positive CD8+ T cells. Total RNA was extracted from sorted cells using an RNeasy Mini Kit. The sequenced sample was naive CXCR3+ CD8+ T cells from blood. The cell subset or site label here, explained by the study, means: CD45RO-CCR7+CD27+CD95- naive CD8+ T cells expressing CXCR3 (TNR3+). The receptor's source is a human donor in good health. Some clones in this sample may be carry-over from other donors' samples. This receptor chain uses TRBV7-9 and TRBJ2-1; no DNA is available, so the TRBD2 call from TCRdb remains unchecked. The CDR3 region reads CASSRPEGLLVFEQFF.